This TCR beta chain was documented in a study of CD8 T cells in ankylosing spondylitis. Using quantitative 5'-RACE with molecular barcodes, the authors made TCR beta libraries. TCRdb re-analysed the 5' RACE reads in MiXCR, keeping a single row per CDR3 protein. The sample has 250,000 to 350,000 distinct CDR3 sequences, around 20% seen once; the top ten hold roughly 7.3%. Comment on this clonotype: At one boundary the junction diverges from the germline segment, which might be a read error.

The CDR3 sequence is 15 residues long. Germline lookup yields CDR1 SGHVS and CDR2 FQNEAQ. This clonotype was obtained from a male donor with ankylosing spondylitis or in good health (not recorded which). Sequences were obtained from blood, either unsorted or a sorted T cell fraction (not recorded which). The chain employs TRBV7-8 and TRBJ2-5, with D uncertain. CDR3 protein: CASSPGSGLQETRYF. The CDR3 coding sequence is TGTGCCAGCAGCCCCGGTTCGGGCTTACAAGAGACCCGGTACTTC. Full variable domain (rest looked up from reference TRBV7-8 and TRBJ2-5): GAGVSQSPRYKVAKRGQDVALRCDPISGHVSLFWYQQALGQGPEFLTYFQNEAQLDKSGLPSDRFFAERPEGSVSTLKIQRTQQEDSAVYLCASSPGSGLQETRYFGPGTRLLVL.